The T cell receptor (beta chain) described here comes from a study of radiotherapy plus CTLA-4 blockade in lung cancer. At the level of the study: Disease control was seen in 25% to 40% of patients, objective responses in roughly 17%.

Ipilimumab CTLA-4 blockade and focal radiation were given to patients with chemo-refractory metastatic non-small-cell lung cancer. J gave up 10 bases and V 6 bases, and 8 bases lay outside the gene matches. Germline V gene data show CDR1 as SNHLY and CDR2 as FYNNEI. The CDR3 spans 15 residues. Sequencing was performed with immunoSEQ multiplex PCR; in TCRdb, only in-frame clones are kept and a portion is missing. The table lists 110,000 or so clones, roughly 74% of them singletons. This sequence joins TRBV2 and TRBJ2-1; 14 nucleotides match TRBD2. The origin of this receptor is a human donor with non-small cell lung cancer who had a partial response to radiotherapy plus ipilimumab. The starting material was peripheral blood, obtained from a patient treated with radiotherapy plus ipilimumab. As DNA, the CDR3 is TGTGCCAGCAGACAGGGGGGACTAGCGGGAGACGAGCAGTTCTTC. Translated, it gives CASRQGGLAGDEQFF.